This record concerns one TCR beta chain sequence. Antigen unknown. Measured with immunoSEQ multiplex PCR; TCRdb has only the in-frame clones, and not every one. The table records around 130,000 clones, 75% to 95% of them present only once. J lost 2 bases, V lost 4 bases, and 4 bases had no gene match. Germline loops: CDR1 MNHNS, CDR2 SASEGT. The CDR3 extends over 16 amino acids. The data belong to a study of T cell responses to AZD1222 COVID-19 vaccine. Study-level points and caveats: Two doses of AZD1222 preceded a rise in Spike-specific TCR breadth and depth. Scientists sampled the repertoires only once the peak T cell response had passed.

The receptor comes from an adult who received the MenACWY meningococcal vaccine as a control. The chain combines TRBV6-1 with TRBJ2-1, with 11 bases aligning to TRBD2. The sample here was peripheral blood, taken 28 days after the second dose of the MenACWY control vaccine. CDR3 residues: CASSVRLAGTYNEQFF. CDR3 coding DNA: TGTGCCAGCAGTGTGAGACTAGCGGGGACCTACAATGAGCAGTTCTTC.